These T cell receptor beta chains were read from a single sample in a study of T cell changes during pregnancy in multiple sclerosis. Generated by immunoSEQ multiplex PCR, the TCRdb table keeps only in-frame clones and is missing some. The table lists around 66,000 clones, roughly 91% of them singletons. The material sequenced was peripheral blood, taken in the third trimester of pregnancy. Every receptor here comes from a female donor in good health, enrolled as a control in a pregnancy study. Each CDR3 is given with its conserved first and last residue. The D gene is left open where the match is weak. Clone size, where shown, is once, few, many, or a class for clones that have expanded.

cdr3_aa: CASSLDLLNTEAFF; cdr3_nt: TGTGCCAGCAGCTTAGACTTACTTAACACTGAAGCTTTCTTT; clone_size: NA; d_call: NA; cdr3_length: 14; v_call: TRBV7-6; j_call: TRBJ1-1
cdr3_aa: CASETGSGAQHF; cdr3_nt: TGTGCCAGCGAGACAGGGTCCGGGGCCCAGCATTTT; clone_size: NA; d_call: TRBD1; cdr3_length: 12; v_call: TRBV2; j_call: TRBJ1-5
cdr3_aa: CASSSSSSGGTNEQFF; cdr3_nt: TGTGCCAGCAGCTCTAGCTCTAGCGGGGGGACAAATGAGCAGTTCTTC; clone_size: NA; d_call: TRBD2; cdr3_length: 16; v_call: TRBV11-3; j_call: TRBJ2-1
cdr3_aa: CASSRRVQETQYF; cdr3_nt: TGTGCCAGCAGTCGACGGGTCCAAGAGACCCAGTACTTC; clone_size: NA; d_call: NA; cdr3_length: 13; v_call: TRBV27; j_call: TRBJ2-5
cdr3_aa: CASSDLVSYNEQFF; cdr3_nt: TGTGCCAGCAGTGACCTAGTCTCCTACAATGAGCAGTTCTTC; clone_size: NA; d_call: NA; cdr3_length: 14; v_call: TRBV25-1; j_call: TRBJ2-1
cdr3_aa: CASSQEPQRDFTGELFF; cdr3_nt: TGTGCCAGCAGCCAAGAACCCCAGCGGGATTTCACCGGGGAGCTGTTTTTT; clone_size: NA; d_call: TRBD2; cdr3_length: 17; v_call: TRBV14; j_call: TRBJ2-2
cdr3_aa: CASSFGDTEAFF; cdr3_nt: TGTGCCAGCAGCTTCGGGGACACTGAAGCTTTCTTT; clone_size: NA; d_call: NA; cdr3_length: 12; v_call: TRBV11-3; j_call: TRBJ1-1
cdr3_aa: CASSSWTSGWDTQYF; cdr3_nt: TGTGCCAGCAGTTCTTGGACTAGCGGGTGGGATACGCAGTATTTT; clone_size: NA; d_call: TRBD2; cdr3_length: 15; v_call: TRBV27; j_call: TRBJ2-3
cdr3_aa: CATSESRGTRTFIQYF; cdr3_nt: TGTGCCACTTCAGAGTCCAGAGGGACTAGAACCTTCATTCAGTACTTC; clone_size: once; d_call: TRBD2; cdr3_length: 16; v_call: TRBV2; j_call: TRBJ2-4
cdr3_aa: CASSILLAGAREQFF; cdr3_nt: TGTGCCAGTAGTATCTTACTAGCGGGAGCGCGGGAGCAGTTCTTC; clone_size: NA; d_call: TRBD2; cdr3_length: 15; v_call: TRBV19; j_call: TRBJ2-1
cdr3_aa: CASSLGGNTIYF; cdr3_nt: TGTGCCAGCAGCTTGGGAGGGAACACCATATATTTT; clone_size: NA; d_call: NA; cdr3_length: 12; v_call: TRBV5-4; j_call: TRBJ1-3
cdr3_aa: CASSLVLPSTDTQYF; cdr3_nt: TGTGCCAGCAGCTTAGTTCTTCCCAGCACAGATACGCAGTATTTT; clone_size: NA; d_call: NA; cdr3_length: 15; v_call: TRBV7-9; j_call: TRBJ2-3
cdr3_aa: CASSSSWTSGSYEQYF; cdr3_nt: TGTGCCAGCAGCTCATCCTGGACTAGCGGATCCTACGAGCAGTACTTC; clone_size: NA; d_call: TRBD2; cdr3_length: 16; v_call: TRBV7-6; j_call: TRBJ2-7
cdr3_aa: CASRTGETQYF; cdr3_nt: TGTGCCAGCAGAACGGGAGAGACCCAGTACTTC; clone_size: NA; d_call: NA; cdr3_length: 11; v_call: TRBV7-9; j_call: TRBJ2-5
cdr3_aa: CASSLPGQETQYF; cdr3_nt: TGTGCCAGCTCACTTCCGGGCCAAGAGACCCAGTACTTC; clone_size: NA; d_call: NA; cdr3_length: 13; v_call: TRBV18; j_call: TRBJ2-5
cdr3_aa: CAGGFGVTGEQYF; cdr3_nt: TGTGCCGGAGGCTTCGGGGTGACCGGGGAGCAGTACTTC; clone_size: NA; d_call: NA; cdr3_length: 13; v_call: TRBV7-9; j_call: TRBJ2-7
cdr3_aa: CASSLSGAHGVGELFF; cdr3_nt: TGCGCCAGCAGTTTATCAGGGGCCCATGGGGTCGGGGAGCTGTTTTTT; clone_size: NA; d_call: NA; cdr3_length: 16; v_call: TRBV5-1; j_call: TRBJ2-2
cdr3_aa: CASSLQAQETQYF; cdr3_nt: TGTGCCAGCAGCCTTCAGGCGCAAGAGACCCAGTACTTC; clone_size: NA; d_call: NA; cdr3_length: 13; v_call: TRBV11-2; j_call: TRBJ2-5
cdr3_aa: CASRPRPGQGGAGELFF; cdr3_nt: TGCGCCAGCAGGCCTAGACCGGGACAGGGAGGAGCCGGGGAGCTGTTTTTT; clone_size: NA; d_call: TRBD1; cdr3_length: 17; v_call: TRBV5-1; j_call: TRBJ2-2
cdr3_aa: CASSQVPSGNTIYF; cdr3_nt: TGCGCCAGCAGCCAAGTTCCTTCTGGAAACACCATATATTTT; clone_size: NA; d_call: NA; cdr3_length: 14; v_call: TRBV4-1; j_call: TRBJ1-3
cdr3_aa: CASKDGYRVRGTEAFF; cdr3_nt: TGTGCCAGTAAAGACGGGTACAGGGTTAGGGGCACTGAAGCTTTCTTT; clone_size: NA; d_call: NA; cdr3_length: 16; v_call: TRBV19; j_call: TRBJ1-1
cdr3_aa: CASSTGGIVGEQYF; cdr3_nt: TGTGCCAGCAGTACAGGGGGAATAGTGGGCGAGCAGTACTTC; clone_size: NA; d_call: TRBD1; cdr3_length: 14; v_call: TRBV6-5; j_call: TRBJ2-7
cdr3_aa: CASGSGGQPLYGYTF; cdr3_nt: TGTGCTAGTGGTTCTGGGGGACAGCCGCTCTATGGCTACACCTTC; clone_size: NA; d_call: TRBD1; cdr3_length: 15; v_call: TRBV12-5; j_call: TRBJ1-2